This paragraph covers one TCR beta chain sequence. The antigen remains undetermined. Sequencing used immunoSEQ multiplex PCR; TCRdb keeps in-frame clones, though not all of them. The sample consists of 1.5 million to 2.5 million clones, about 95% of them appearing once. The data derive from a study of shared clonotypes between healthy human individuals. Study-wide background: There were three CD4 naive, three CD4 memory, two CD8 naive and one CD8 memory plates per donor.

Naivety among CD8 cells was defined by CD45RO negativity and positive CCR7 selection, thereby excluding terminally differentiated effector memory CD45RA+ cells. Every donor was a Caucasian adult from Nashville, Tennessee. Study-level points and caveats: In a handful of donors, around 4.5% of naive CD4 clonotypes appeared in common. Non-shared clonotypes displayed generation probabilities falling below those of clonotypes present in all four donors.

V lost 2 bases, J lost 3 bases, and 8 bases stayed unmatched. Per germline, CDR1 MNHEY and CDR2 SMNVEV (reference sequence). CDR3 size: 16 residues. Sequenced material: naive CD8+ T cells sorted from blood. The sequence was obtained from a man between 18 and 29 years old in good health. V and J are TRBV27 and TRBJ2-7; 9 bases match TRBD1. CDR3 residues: CASSLEAWGQGYEQYF. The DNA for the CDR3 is TGTGCCAGCAGTTTAGAAGCGTGGGGACAGGGCTACGAGCAGTACTTC.